This TCR beta chain was identified during a study of siplizumab effects on memory and regulatory T cells. Assay: immunoSEQ multiplex PCR; the TCRdb copy retains only in-frame clones and omits some. The sample consists of tens of thousands of clones, around 93% of them appearing once. Findings of the study overall: Controls showed an average of about 27% Treg-derived mappable alloreactive CD4+ clones, while siplizumab showed about 71%. Alloreactive sequences tracing back to unstimulated CD4+ memory cells fell significantly with siplizumab. An assignable naive or memory phenotype was lacking in roughly 80-97% of proliferating CD4+ or CD8+ clones. Both greater diversity than memory cells and a major contribution to the alloresponse seemed to characterize naive T cells.

Of note for this clone: Its specificity is unknown.

Germline loops: CDR1 MGHRA, CDR2 YSYEKL. CDR3 length: 14 residues. The V and J ends lost 0 bases and 5 bases respectively, with 11 bases between them. Sequenced material: CD8+ T cells sorted from blood. The rearrangement joins TRBV4-1 to TRBJ2-7; D remains unclear. The TCR originated in a human donor in good health. The CDR3 DNA reads as TGCGCCAGCAGCCAAGATCGCGGACCGGACGAGCAGTACTTC. Translating it yields CASSQDRGPDEQYF.